The 13 T cell receptor beta chains below were found in one sample sequenced in a study of cytomegalovirus exposure and HLA in healthy donors. Primers: 60 Vbeta forward and 13 Jbeta reverse. The protocol was immunoSEQ multiplex PCR, while the TCRdb copy is restricted to in-frame clones and leaves out a portion. The sample has under 200,000 clones, around 72% seen once. Sequencing input: PBMCs. The receptors derive from a female donor in good health and CMV-seronegative.

CDR3 amino acids: CASSRQGAAEAFF. The CDR3 region has the DNA TGTGCCAGCAGCAGACAGGGGGCCGCTGAAGCTTTCTTT. The rearrangement joins TRBV5-4 to TRBJ1-1; 10 bases match TRBD1. The J segment lost 6 bases and the V segment lost 4 bases, leaving 3 bases of the junction unmatched. CDR1 SGHNT and CDR2 YYREEE come from the germline V gene (reference sequence). The CDR3 covers 13 residues.

This sequence joins TRBV4-2 and TRBJ2-2; 7 nucleotides agree with TRBD1. Germline V gives CDR1 LGHNA, CDR2 YNFKEQ. The CDR3 runs to 16 residues. Trimming removed 4 bases from V and 0 bases from J; junction bases left unmatched: 5. The chain's CDR3 is CASSPRDSSNTGELFF. The DNA of the CDR3 is TGTGCCAGCAGCCCAAGGGACAGCTCGAACACCGGGGAGCTGTTTTTT.

This clone was observed a handful of times. The rearrangement uses TRBV6-5 and TRBJ2-5; 10 bases fit TRBD2. This CDR3 is 14 amino acids long. V was pared by 6 bases and J by 5 bases, with 6 bases of the junction left unmatched. Germline assignment: CDR1 MNHEY and CDR2 SVGAGI. CDR3 in amino acids: CASRERGGGETQYF. The CDR3 DNA reads as TGTGCCAGCAGGGAGCGGGGGGGTGGGGAGACCCAGTACTTC.

The gene calls are TRBV12-5 and TRBJ2-7; 7 bases align to TRBD2. CDR3 length: 14 residues. Germline lookup yields CDR1 LGHNT and CDR2 FRNRAP. The junction had 2 bases not matched to a gene; V was cut back by 1 base and J by 2 bases. This chain's CDR3 is CASGLEGGAYEQYF. CDR3 DNA: TGTGCTAGTGGTTTGGAGGGAGGGGCCTACGAGCAGTACTTC.

The rearrangement links TRBV19 to TRBJ1-2; no firm D call. Germline V gene sequence: CDR1 LNHDA, CDR2 SQIVND (reference sequence). Trimming removed 6 bases at V and 5 bases at J, with 16 bases between. This CDR3 region has 14 residues. Written as DNA, the CDR3 is TGTGCCAGTAGCACCGACGGGAGGGCGTATGGCTACACCTTC. The encoded protein is CASSTDGRAYGYTF.

The V gene is TRBV4-1, the J gene TRBJ2-1; 7 bases are shared with TRBD1. The ends lost 4 bases at V and 6 bases at J; junction bases unmatched: 6. In germline, CDR1 is MGHRA, CDR2 YSYEKL. This CDR3 has 14 residues. For the CDR3, the DNA is TGCGCCAGCAGCCCCATCACAGGGGTCAATGAGCAGTTCTTC. It codes for CASSPITGVNEQFF.

V is TRBV2 and J is TRBJ2-5, with D possibly being TRBD2 (6 bases). CDR1 is SNHLY, CDR2 FYNNEI, per germline. The CDR3 totals 13 residues. V was pared by 5 bases and J by 10 bases, with 17 bases between. The CDR3, as DNA: TGTGCCAGCAGTAGCCGACTAGAGGGGCTCCAGTACTTC. It codes for CASSSRLEGLQYF.

J is TRBJ2-3 and V is TRBV7-2; D is possibly TRBD2 (7 bases). V was pared by 0 bases and J by 3 bases, with 13 bases between. CDR3 size: 16 residues. Germline CDR1 SGHTA, CDR2 FQGNSA. The CDR3: CASSLARTRGTDTQYF. CDR3 bases: TGTGCCAGCAGCTTAGCGCGGACTAGGGGGACAGATACGCAGTATTTT. The whole variable domain, remainder taken from reference TRBV7-2 and TRBJ2-3, is GAGVSQSPSNKVTEKGKDVELRCDPISGHTALYWYRQSLGQGLEFLIYFQGNSAPDKSGLPSDRFSAERTGGSVSTLTIQRTQQEDSAVYLCASSLARTRGTDTQYFGPGTRLTVL.

The gene calls are TRBV10-3 and TRBJ2-5, with TRBD1 as a possible D gene (6 bases). The CDR3 contains 13 residues. The V end was cut by 7 bases, the J end by 1 base, with 10 bases between. Germline CDR1 reads ENHRY; CDR2 reads SYGVKD. The CDR3 coding sequence is TGTGCCATCACCCGGGACACCCAAGAGACCCAGTACTTC. It specifies CAITRDTQETQYF.

This clone turned up a few times. The V gene is TRBV28, the J gene TRBJ2-2; 12 positions agree with TRBD2. The CDR3 runs to 15 residues. CDR1 and CDR2 from the germline V gene are MDHEN and SYDVKM. V shed 6 bases, J shed 6 bases, and the junction held 5 bases outside the gene matches. Here the CDR3 DNA reads TGTGCCAGCAGACGGACTAGCGGGGTCGCCGGGGAGCTGTTTTTT. It yields the protein CASRRTSGVAGELFF.

CDR3: CASSQAPGQGENEQFF. CDR3 bases: TGTGCCAGCAGCCAGGCACCGGGACAGGGTGAAAATGAGCAGTTCTTC. V gene TRBV4-2 combines with J gene TRBJ2-1; TRBD1 matches at 9 bases. Germline V gives CDR1 LGHNA, CDR2 YNFKEQ. With 3 bases clipped from V and 7 bases from J, the junction kept 10 bases outside the gene matches. The CDR3 loop spans 16 amino acids.

V gene TRBV9 combines with J gene TRBJ2-1, with TRBD1 matching over 9 bases. Trimming took 4 bases from V and 1 from J; bases not matched to a gene: 9. The CDR3 is 17 amino acids. Germline CDR1 SGDLS, CDR2 YYNGEE. The CDR3 nucleotides are TGTGCCAGCAGCCCACTCCCGGGACAGGGATCCTACAATGAGCAGTTCTTC. Translation gives CASSPLPGQGSYNEQFF.

The chain employs TRBV19 and TRBJ2-1, with D perhaps TRBD1 (6 bases). The V gene's germline CDR1 is LNHDA and CDR2 SQIVND (reference sequence). This CDR3 is built from 15 residues. V was trimmed by 3 bases and J by 8 bases, leaving 17 bases between them. In nucleotides, the CDR3 is TGTGCCAGTAGTATCGCAGGGGCTAAGGGCGATGAGCAGTTCTTC. It translates to CASSIAGAKGDEQFF.